This T cell receptor beta chain was captured by sequencing in a study of OX40 agonist ivuxolimab in advanced cancers. About the research overall: Three patients, one with hepatocellular carcinoma and two with cutaneous melanoma, achieved partial responses.

About this clone: Antigen specificity is unknown.

The CDR3 is made up of 13 amino acids. The germline V and J ends were trimmed by 10 bases and 5 bases, with 17 bases remaining between them. Per germline, CDR1 MNHEY and CDR2 SVGAGI. Profiled with immunoSEQ multiplex PCR; TCRdb holds only in-frame clones, not every one. The repertoire includes about 79,000 clones, 70% to 90% of them detected once, and over 10% sits in the top ten. General study points: The CD4+ and CD8+ T cells in the blood had expanded clonally by week 6 at 0.1 to 3.0 mg/kg. More expanded clones were seen, on average, in CD8+ T cells than in CD4+.

Autoimmune disease history or systemic immunosuppression led to patients being barred. This chain uses TRBV6-5 with TRBJ1-1, with D unresolved. The TCR was taken from an adult with an advanced solid tumor such as melanoma, head and neck, liver or kidney cancer. Here the sequenced sample was CD4+ or CD8+ T cells sorted from blood, taken in a trial of the OX40 agonist ivuxolimab. The CDR3 is CAISGAGGTEAFF. In DNA form, the CDR3 reads TGTGCCATCTCCGGCGCAGGAGGGACTGAAGCTTTCTTT.